This TCR beta chain was identified in a study of blood T cell repertoires in COVID-19. Study information: COVID-19 samples collected from the United States, Italy and Spain covered acute and convalescent phases. Sources were T cells, B-cell-depleted T cells, or PBMCs; the material itself was cDNA or gDNA.

This clone has only a few counts. After removal of 6 bases from V and 2 bases from J, the junction contained 5 bases not matched to a gene. Germline lookup yields CDR1 LGHDT and CDR2 YNNKEL (reference sequence). The CDR3 consists of 14 residues. Study processing details: Reference gene primers were amplified, and this amplification served to estimate nucleated cell counts. The method was immunoSEQ multiplex PCR; TCRdb's version includes in-frame clones alone and lacks a portion of them. V, J and clone size derive from that table, while D and trimming were established from the DNA sequence. The data show over 200,000 clones, with more than 70% seen just once and less than 3.5% held by the top ten.

The sequence was collected from a woman aged 60 to 75 with acute or convalescent COVID-19. The material sequenced was peripheral blood. The J gene is TRBJ2-3, the V gene TRBV3-1 (or the pseudogene TRBV3-2); 7 nucleotides align to TRBD2. CDR3 coding DNA: TGTGCCAGCAGTACCGGGAGGTTCACAGATACGCAGTATTTT. Its protein product is CASSTGRFTDTQYF.